The 3 T cell receptor beta chains below all came from one sample that was sequenced in a study of human T cells and chemical hapten exposure. The sample's time point: patch test 2, 6 weeks after DPC sensitization. Treatment in this sample: therapeutic diphenylcyclopropenone sensitization with weekly scalp DPC. From the RACE reads, TCRdb called clonotypes with MiXCR, one entry per CDR3 protein. The sample includes more than 70,000 distinct CDR3 sequences, about 9.9% of them seen just once. The source was whole blood, collected in connection with sensitization to the hapten diphenylcyclopropenone (DPC). These receptors came from a man aged 18 to 29 with alopecia areata. Some clones in this sample may be carry-over from other donors' samples.

Ten or more counts support this clonotype. The gene calls are TRBV6-2 or TRBV6-3 and TRBJ2-1, with 11 positions matching TRBD2. The CDR3 has 14 amino acids. V lost 11 bases, J lost 8 bases, and 11 bases stayed unmatched. Looked up from germline, CDR1 is MNHEY and CDR2 is SVGEGT. The CDR3 is CAVHSGGASDEQFF. CDR3 nucleotide sequence: TGTGCCGTCCATAGCGGGGGGGCCTCCGATGAGCAGTTCTTC.

This clonotype was seen at least ten times. V and J are TRBV27 and TRBJ1-3; tentatively, D is TRBD1 (5 bases). Germline V CDR1 and CDR2: MNHEY, SMNVEV (reference sequence). This CDR3 is built from 15 residues. V was cut by 6 bases and J by 6 bases, with 18 bases left in between. The CDR3 region is CASSDSVEGLNTIYF. In DNA, the CDR3 is TGTGCCAGCAGCGACAGCGTCGAAGGATTAAACACCATATATTTT.

This chain uses TRBV9 with TRBJ2-5, with a tentative D call TRBD1 (6 bases). Per the germline V gene, CDR1 is SGDLS and CDR2 is YYNGEE. This CDR3 is built from 13 residues. Trimming took off 3 bases at V and 7 bases at J, with 13 bases between the two ends. CDR3 sequence reads: CASSEQGYGTQYF. The CDR3 DNA is TGTGCCAGCAGCGAACAGGGATACGGGACCCAGTACTTC.